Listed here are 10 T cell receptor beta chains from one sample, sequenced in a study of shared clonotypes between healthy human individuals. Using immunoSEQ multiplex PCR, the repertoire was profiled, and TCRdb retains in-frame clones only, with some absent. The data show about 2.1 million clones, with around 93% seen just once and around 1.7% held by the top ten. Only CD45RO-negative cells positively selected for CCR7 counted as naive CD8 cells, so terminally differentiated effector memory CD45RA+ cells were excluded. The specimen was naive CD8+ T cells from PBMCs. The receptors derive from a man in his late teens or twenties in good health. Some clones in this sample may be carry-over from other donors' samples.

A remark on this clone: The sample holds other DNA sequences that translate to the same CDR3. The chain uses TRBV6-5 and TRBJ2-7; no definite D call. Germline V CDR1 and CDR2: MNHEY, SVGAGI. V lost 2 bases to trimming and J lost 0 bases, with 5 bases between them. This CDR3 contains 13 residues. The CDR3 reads CASSYPGSYEQYF. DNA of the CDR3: TGTGCCAGCAGTTACCCAGGCTCCTACGAGCAGTACTTC.

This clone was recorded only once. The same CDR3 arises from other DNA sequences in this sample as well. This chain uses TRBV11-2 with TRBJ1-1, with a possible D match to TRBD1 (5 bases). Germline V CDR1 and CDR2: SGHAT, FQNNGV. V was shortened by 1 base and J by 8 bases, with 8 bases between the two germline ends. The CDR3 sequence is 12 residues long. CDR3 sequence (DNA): TGTGCCAGCAGCTTAGCCGGGACCGAAGCTTTCTTT. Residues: CASSLAGTEAFF.

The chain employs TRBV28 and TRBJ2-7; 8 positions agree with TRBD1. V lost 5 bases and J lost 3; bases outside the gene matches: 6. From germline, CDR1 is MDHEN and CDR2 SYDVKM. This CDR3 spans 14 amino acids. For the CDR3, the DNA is TGTGCCAGCAGTACGGACAGGGAGCTCTACGAGCAGTACTTC. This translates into CASSTDRELYEQYF.

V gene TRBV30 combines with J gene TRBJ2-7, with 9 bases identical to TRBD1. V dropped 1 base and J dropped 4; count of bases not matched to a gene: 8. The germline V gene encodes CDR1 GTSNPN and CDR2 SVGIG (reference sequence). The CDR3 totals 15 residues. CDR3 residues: CAWSEGQGYRYEQYF. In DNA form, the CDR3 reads TGTGCCTGGAGTGAAGGACAGGGGTATCGGTACGAGCAGTACTTC.

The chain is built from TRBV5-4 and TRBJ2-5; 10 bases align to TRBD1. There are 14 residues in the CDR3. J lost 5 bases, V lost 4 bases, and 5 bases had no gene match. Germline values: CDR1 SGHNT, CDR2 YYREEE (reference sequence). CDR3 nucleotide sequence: TGTGCCAGCAGCCCGGGACAGGGGTGGGAGACCCAGTACTTC. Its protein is CASSPGQGWETQYF.

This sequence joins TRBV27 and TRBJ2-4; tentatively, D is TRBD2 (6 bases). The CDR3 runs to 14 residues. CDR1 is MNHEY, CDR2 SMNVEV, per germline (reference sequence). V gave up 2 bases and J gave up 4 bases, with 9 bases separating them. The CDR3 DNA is TGTGCCAGCAGTTTAGGTAGCGGTAAAAACATTCAGTACTTC. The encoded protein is CASSLGSGKNIQYF.

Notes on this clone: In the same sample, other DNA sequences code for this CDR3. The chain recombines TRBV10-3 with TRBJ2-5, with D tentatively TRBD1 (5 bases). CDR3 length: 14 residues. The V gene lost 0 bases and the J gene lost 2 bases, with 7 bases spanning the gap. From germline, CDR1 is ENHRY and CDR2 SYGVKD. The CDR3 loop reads CAISESRGQETQYF. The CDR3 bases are TGTGCCATCAGTGAGTCTAGGGGACAAGAGACCCAGTACTTC.

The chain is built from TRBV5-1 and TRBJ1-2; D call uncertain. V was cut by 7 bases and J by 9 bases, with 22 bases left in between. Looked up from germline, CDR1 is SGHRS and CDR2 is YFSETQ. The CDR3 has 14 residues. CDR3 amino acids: CASSGVEGARSYTF. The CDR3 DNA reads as TGCGCCAGCTCCGGGGTGGAGGGAGCCAGAAGCTACACCTTC. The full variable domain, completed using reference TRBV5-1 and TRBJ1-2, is KAGVTQTPRYLIKTRGQQVTLSCSPISGHRSVSWYQQTPGQGLQFLFEYFSETQRNKGNFPGRFSGRQFSNSRSEMNVSTLELGDSALYLCASSGVEGARSYTFGSGTRLTVV.

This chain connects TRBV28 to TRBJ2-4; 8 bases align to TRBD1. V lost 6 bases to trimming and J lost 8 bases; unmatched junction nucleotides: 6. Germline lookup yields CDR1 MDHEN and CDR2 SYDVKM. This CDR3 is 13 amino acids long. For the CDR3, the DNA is TGTGCCAGCAGCTTGGACAGGGATGACATTCAGTACTTC. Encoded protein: CASSLDRDDIQYF.

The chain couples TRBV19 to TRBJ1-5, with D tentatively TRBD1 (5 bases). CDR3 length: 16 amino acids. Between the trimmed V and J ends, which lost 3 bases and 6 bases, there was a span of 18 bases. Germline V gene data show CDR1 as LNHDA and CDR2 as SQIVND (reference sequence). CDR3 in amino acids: CASSILGGYGGQPQHF. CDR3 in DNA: TGTGCCAGTAGTATCCTCGGGGGTTATGGAGGTCAGCCCCAGCATTTT. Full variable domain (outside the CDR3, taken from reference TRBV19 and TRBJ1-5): DGGITQSPKYLFRKEGQNVTLSCEQNLNHDAMYWYRQDPGQGLRLIYYSQIVNDFQKGDIAEGYSVSREKKESFPLTVTSAQKNPTAFYLCASSILGGYGGQPQHFGDGTRLSIL.